Listed below are T cell receptor beta chains from one sample, sequenced in a study of T cell responses to AZD1222 COVID-19 vaccine. Data came from immunoSEQ multiplex PCR; TCRdb stores just in-frame clones and leaves some out. This sample has 73,000 or so clones, with about 91% found just once. Sequencing was performed on peripheral blood, taken on day 0 of AZD1222 vaccination. The receptors derive from an adult in good health. Both conserved end residues are part of each CDR3. D genes are given only for firm matches. Clone size appears in some rows only: once, few, many, or a class for an expanded clone.

V	size	D	J	DNA	CDR3
TRBV6-2/TRBV6-3	NA	NA	TRBJ2-7	TGTGCCAGCAGTTTGGTAGGATATTCCTACGAGCAGTACTTC	CASSLVGYSYEQYF
TRBV9	NA	TRBD2	TRBJ2-7	TGTGCCAGCAGCGTAGCCTATCGCGGGGGCGAGCAGTACTTC	CASSVAYRGGEQYF
TRBV5-1	once	NA	TRBJ2-6	TGCGCCAGCAGCTTGGTTCAGGGGTCTGGGGCCAACGTCCTGACTTTC	CASSLVQGSGANVLTF
TRBV6-2/TRBV6-3	NA	NA	TRBJ2-7	TGTGCCAGCAGTTACCCCCTGGGGCAGGGCCTTAGCTCCTACGAGCAGTACTTC	CASSYPLGQGLSSYEQYF
TRBV11-2	NA	TRBD2	TRBJ2-7	TGTGCCAGCAGCTTAGCAAGCGGGATGAGGGGGCAGTACTTC	CASSLASGMRGQYF
TRBV5-1	NA	TRBD1	TRBJ2-3	TGCGCCAGCAGCTCAACAGGGGGCGACGATACGCAGTATTTT	CASSSTGGDDTQYF
TRBV5-1	NA	NA	TRBJ1-6	TGCGCCAGCAGCCCGGGGACTGAAAATTCACCCCTCCACTTT	CASSPGTENSPLHF
TRBV3-1/TRBV3-2	NA	NA	TRBJ2-1	TGTGCCAGCAGCCAAAGCGATAGATCCGATGAGCAGTTCTTC	CASSQSDRSDEQFF
TRBV5-1	once	TRBD2	TRBJ2-2	TGCGCCAGCTCCGCACTAGCGGGAGGGCCCAGGAACACCGGGGAGCTGTTTTTT	CASSALAGGPRNTGELFF
TRBV30	NA	NA	TRBJ1-2	TGTGCCTGGAGTGGGAGTGCGTACTATGGCTACACCTTC	CAWSGSAYYGYTF
TRBV6-2/TRBV6-3	NA	NA	TRBJ2-7	TGTGCCAGCAGTTCAGGTGCTGTCTACGAGCAGTACTTC	CASSSGAVYEQYF
TRBV9	NA	TRBD1	TRBJ2-7	TGTGCCAGCAGCGTAGGGGCAGGGGGCTCAAGCGAGCAGTACTTC	CASSVGAGGSSEQYF
TRBV7-3	NA	TRBD1	TRBJ2-1	TGTGCCAGCTCTCAACCGGGACAGGAGGGCAATGAGCAGTTCTTC	CASSQPGQEGNEQFF
TRBV2	NA	NA	TRBJ1-5	TGTGCCAGCAGGACTGTCAAGAGCAATCAGCCCCAGCATTTT	CASRTVKSNQPQHF
TRBV7-6	NA	TRBD2	TRBJ2-1	TGTGCCAGCAGCCTCAATGCGGGGGGAGGCTCCTACAATGAGCAGTTCTTC	CASSLNAGGGSYNEQFF
TRBV14	NA	NA	TRBJ2-7	TGTGCCAGCAGCCACCTGAACGAATACGAGCAGTACTTC	CASSHLNEYEQYF